This record concerns one TCR beta chain sequence. This specimen belongs to a study of blood T cell repertoires in COVID-19. About the research overall: There were acute and convalescent COVID-19 samples, and they came from the United States, Italy and Spain. T cells, B-cell-depleted T cells, or PBMCs supplied cDNA or gDNA.

CDR3 length: 16 residues. Germline trimming cut 3 bases from V and 5 bases from J; bases unmatched to any gene: 7. From germline, CDR1 is SGHTA and CDR2 FQGNSA. Methods used by the authors: Estimated nucleated cell counts came from reference gene primer amplification. Clones were read by immunoSEQ multiplex PCR, and TCRdb kept only the in-frame ones, dropping some. V, J and clone size derive from that table, while D and trimming were established from the DNA sequence. Of approximately 240,000 clones in the sample, around 80% were seen once. This receptor was identified in a woman in her forties who had recovered from COVID-19. The chain employs TRBV7-2 and TRBJ2-3; TRBD2 matches at 11 bases. The sample taken for sequencing was peripheral blood. Here the CDR3 DNA reads TGTGCCAGCAGCTTTAGGGTAGCGGGGGGGGGAGATACGCAGTATTTT. Translating it yields CASSFRVAGGGDTQYF.